Shown below are 3 T cell receptor beta chains from a single sample sequenced in a study of blood T cell repertoires in COVID-19. Profiled with immunoSEQ multiplex PCR; TCRdb holds only in-frame clones, not every one. Seen here are under 450,000 clones, 81% observed once, and the top ten hold around 1%. The sample was peripheral blood. The receptors originated from a human donor with acute or convalescent COVID-19. The donor label of this sample is uncertain.

This clone was seen more than once but under ten times. The V gene is TRBV4-2, the J gene TRBJ1-4; D perhaps matches TRBD1 (5 bases). Germline V gene lookup returns CDR1 LGHNA and CDR2 YNFKEQ. V was pared by 3 bases and J by 0 bases, with 11 bases between. The CDR3 contains 16 residues. Written as DNA, the CDR3 is TGTGCCAGCAGCCACCAAGACAGATCAACTAATGAAAAACTGTTTTTT. Protein sequence: CASSHQDRSTNEKLFF.

Comments on this clone: A much larger clone is a single base away; this may be a read error. The rearrangement joins TRBV5-4 to TRBJ1-2, with 8 positions matching TRBD1. CDR1 SGHNT and CDR2 YYREEE come from the germline V gene (reference sequence). The CDR3 extends over 13 amino acids. Germline trimming cut 4 bases from V and 3 bases from J; bases unmatched to any gene: 2. CDR3 region: CASSPDRDYGYTF. In nucleotides, the CDR3 is TGTGCCAGCAGCCCGGACAGGGACTATGGCTACACCTTC.

This rearrangement joins TRBV5-5 to TRBJ2-7; no clear D gene. CDR3 length equals 15 residues. Germline lookup yields CDR1 SGHKS and CDR2 YYEKEE (reference sequence). The V and J ends lost 3 bases and 5 bases respectively, with 18 bases between them. The CDR3 DNA follows: TGTGCCAGCAGCTCAACCTCTTCCATAACGGACGAGCAGTACTTC. It yields the protein CASSSTSSITDEQYF.